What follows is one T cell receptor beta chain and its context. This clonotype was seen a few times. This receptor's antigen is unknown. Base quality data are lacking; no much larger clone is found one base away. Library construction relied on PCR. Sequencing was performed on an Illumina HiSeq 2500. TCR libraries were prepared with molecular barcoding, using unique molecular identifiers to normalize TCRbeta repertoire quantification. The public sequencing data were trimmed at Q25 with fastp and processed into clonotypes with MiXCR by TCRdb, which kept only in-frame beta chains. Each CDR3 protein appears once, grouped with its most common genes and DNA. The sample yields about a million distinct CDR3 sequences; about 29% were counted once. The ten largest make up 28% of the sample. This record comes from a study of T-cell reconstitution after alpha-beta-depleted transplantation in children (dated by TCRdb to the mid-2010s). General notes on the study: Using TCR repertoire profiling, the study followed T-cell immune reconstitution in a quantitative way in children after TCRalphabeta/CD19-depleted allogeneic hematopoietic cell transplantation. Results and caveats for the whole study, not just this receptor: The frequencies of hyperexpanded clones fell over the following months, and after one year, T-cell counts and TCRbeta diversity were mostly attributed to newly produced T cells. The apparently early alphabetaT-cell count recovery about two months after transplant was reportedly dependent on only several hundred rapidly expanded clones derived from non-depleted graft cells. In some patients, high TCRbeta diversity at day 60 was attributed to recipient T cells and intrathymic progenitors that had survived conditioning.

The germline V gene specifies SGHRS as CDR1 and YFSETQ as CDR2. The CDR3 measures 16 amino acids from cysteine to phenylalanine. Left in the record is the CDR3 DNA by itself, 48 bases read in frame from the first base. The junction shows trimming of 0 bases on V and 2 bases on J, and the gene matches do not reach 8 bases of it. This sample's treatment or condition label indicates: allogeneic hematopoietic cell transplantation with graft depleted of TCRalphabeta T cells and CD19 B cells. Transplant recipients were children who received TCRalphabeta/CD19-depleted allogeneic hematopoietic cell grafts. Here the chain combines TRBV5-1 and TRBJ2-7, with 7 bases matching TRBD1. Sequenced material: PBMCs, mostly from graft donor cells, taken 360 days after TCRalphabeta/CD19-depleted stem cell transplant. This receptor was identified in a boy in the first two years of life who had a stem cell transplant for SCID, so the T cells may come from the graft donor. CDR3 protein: CASSLAAQGLTYEQYF. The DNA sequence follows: TGCGCCAGCAGCTTGGCCGCACAGGGGCTTACCTACGAGCAGTACTTC.